This is a list of T cell receptor beta chains from one sample in a study of blood T cell repertoires in COVID-19. Sequencing used immunoSEQ multiplex PCR; TCRdb keeps in-frame clones, though not all of them. The sample has about 68,000 clones; roughly 88% are singletons. Sequenced input: peripheral blood. These receptors were obtained from a man aged 25 to 40 with acute or convalescent COVID-19. Both conserved end residues are part of each CDR3. D genes are given only for firm matches. Clone size is given for some rows only: seen once, a few or many times, or a class if the clone is expanded.

D: -; size: -; J: TRBJ1-5; V: TRBV5-1; CDR3: CASSLTGNPGPQHF; DNA: TGCGCCAGCAGCTTGACGGGGAACCCAGGGCCCCAGCATTTT
D: TRBD2; size: few; J: TRBJ2-3; V: TRBV28; CDR3: CASSWDYTDTQYF; DNA: TGTGCCAGCAGTTGGGACTACACAGATACGCAGTATTTT
D: TRBD1; size: -; J: TRBJ1-4; V: TRBV30; CDR3: CAWSAPGQGYNEKLFF; DNA: TGTGCCTGGAGTGCCCCGGGACAGGGCTATAATGAAAAACTGTTTTTT
D: -; size: once; J: TRBJ2-5; V: TRBV7-2; CDR3: CASSLWGGPPRETQYF; DNA: TGTGCCAGCAGCTTATGGGGCGGCCCGCCTCGAGAGACCCAGTACTTC
D: TRBD2; size: -; J: TRBJ2-1; V: TRBV11-3; CDR3: CASSFTTSGSGSSYNEQFF; DNA: TGTGCCAGCAGCTTCACTACTAGCGGGAGCGGATCATCCTACAATGAGCAGTTCTTC
D: -; size: -; J: TRBJ1-5; V: TRBV19; CDR3: CASSIGGPQPQHF; DNA: TGTGCCAGTAGTATCGGAGGACCTCAGCCCCAGCATTTT
D: TRBD1; size: -; J: TRBJ1-6; V: TRBV11-2; CDR3: CASSLDWTGGLSYNSPLHF; DNA: TGTGCCAGCAGCTTAGACTGGACAGGGGGTCTCTCCTATAATTCACCCCTCCACTTT
D: -; size: -; J: TRBJ1-1; V: TRBV28; CDR3: CASRGGGNTEAFF; DNA: TGTGCCAGCAGGGGGGGAGGGAACACTGAAGCTTTCTTT
D: -; size: -; J: TRBJ2-5; V: TRBV5-1; CDR3: CASSLVGAGETQYF; DNA: TGCGCCAGCAGCTTGGTGGGAGCCGGGGAGACCCAGTACTTC
D: TRBD1; size: -; J: TRBJ1-6; V: TRBV19; CDR3: CASSLQTGMNSPLHF; DNA: TGTGCCAGTAGTCTACAGACAGGGATGAATTCACCCCTCCACTTT
D: -; size: -; J: TRBJ2-3; V: TRBV6-2/TRBV6-3; CDR3: CASSETFRHTDTQYF; DNA: TGTGCCAGCAGTGAGACTTTCCGCCACACAGATACGCAGTATTTT
D: -; size: -; J: TRBJ1-2; V: TRBV6-5; CDR3: CASTSGGLGYTF; DNA: TGTGCCAGCACCTCCGGGGGGCTCGGCTACACCTTC
D: TRBD2; size: -; J: TRBJ2-7; V: TRBV18; CDR3: CASSPASGTYEQYF; DNA: TGTGCCAGCTCACCCGCTAGCGGTACCTACGAGCAGTACTTC
D: TRBD1; size: -; J: TRBJ2-3; V: TRBV9; CDR3: CASSPRTGPDTQYF; DNA: TGTGCCAGCAGCCCCCGGACAGGGCCAGATACGCAGTATTTT
D: -; size: -; J: TRBJ2-7; V: TRBV6-1; CDR3: CASSETVAYEQYF; DNA: TGTGCCAGCAGTGAAACAGTAGCCTACGAGCAGTACTTC
D: TRBD1; size: once; J: TRBJ1-4; V: TRBV6-1; CDR3: CASSKGTGARNEKLFF; DNA: TGTGCCAGCAGTAAAGGGACAGGGGCTCGAAATGAAAAACTGTTTTTT
D: TRBD1; size: -; J: TRBJ1-1; V: TRBV27; CDR3: CASTPRTGGTNTEAFF; DNA: TGTGCCAGCACCCCTAGGACAGGGGGGACGAACACTGAAGCTTTCTTT
D: TRBD2; size: -; J: TRBJ2-7; V: TRBV13; CDR3: CASARGGWEGEQYF; DNA: TGTGCCAGCGCCCGGGGGGGGTGGGAAGGGGAGCAGTACTTC
D: -; size: -; J: TRBJ2-7; V: TRBV28; CDR3: CASSSLTGPYEQYF; DNA: TGTGCCAGCAGTTCCCTGACAGGCCCCTACGAGCAGTACTTC
D: -; size: few; J: TRBJ1-1; V: TRBV4-3; CDR3: CASSQAGNTEAFF; DNA: TGCGCCAGCAGCCAAGCGGGGAACACTGAAGCTTTCTTT
D: -; size: -; J: TRBJ1-4; V: TRBV7-2; CDR3: CASSSQTGINEKLFF; DNA: TGTGCCAGCAGCTCACAGACAGGAATTAATGAAAAACTGTTTTTT
D: TRBD1; size: -; J: TRBJ2-1; V: TRBV28; CDR3: CASSLLGQGYNEQFF; DNA: TGTGCCAGCAGTTTATTGGGACAGGGATACAATGAGCAGTTCTTC
D: -; size: -; J: TRBJ2-3; V: TRBV18; CDR3: CASSPISTSTDTQYF; DNA: TGTGCCAGCTCACCTATCTCTACTAGCACAGATACGCAGTATTTT
D: -; size: -; J: TRBJ2-7; V: TRBV28; CDR3: CASSLLGAASSYEQYF; DNA: TGTGCCAGCAGTTTATTAGGGGCGGCCAGCTCCTACGAGCAGTACTTC
D: TRBD2; size: -; J: TRBJ2-2; V: TRBV30; CDR3: CASHRLAGANTGELFF; DNA: TGTGCCTCACACCGACTAGCGGGCGCGAACACCGGGGAGCTGTTTTTT
D: TRBD1; size: -; J: TRBJ2-7; V: TRBV28; CDR3: CASSEPGQGREQYF; DNA: TGTGCCAGCAGCGAGCCGGGACAGGGACGCGAGCAGTACTTC
D: -; size: -; J: TRBJ2-1; V: TRBV29-1; CDR3: CSAGGKYNEQFF; DNA: TGCAGCGCTGGGGGGAAGTACAATGAGCAGTTCTTC
D: -; size: -; J: TRBJ2-5; V: TRBV5-4; CDR3: CASSLAASVETQYF; DNA: TGTGCCAGCAGCTTGGCCGCGTCGGTAGAGACCCAGTACTTC
D: TRBD2; size: -; J: TRBJ2-1; V: TRBV18; CDR3: CASSPTGLAGGSYNEQFF; DNA: TGTGCCAGCTCACCAACGGGACTAGCGGGGGGCTCCTACAATGAGCAGTTCTTC
D: TRBD2; size: -; J: TRBJ2-1; V: TRBV28; CDR3: CASSLGSGGNEQFF; DNA: TGTGCCAGCAGTTTAGGTAGCGGGGGCAATGAGCAGTTCTTC